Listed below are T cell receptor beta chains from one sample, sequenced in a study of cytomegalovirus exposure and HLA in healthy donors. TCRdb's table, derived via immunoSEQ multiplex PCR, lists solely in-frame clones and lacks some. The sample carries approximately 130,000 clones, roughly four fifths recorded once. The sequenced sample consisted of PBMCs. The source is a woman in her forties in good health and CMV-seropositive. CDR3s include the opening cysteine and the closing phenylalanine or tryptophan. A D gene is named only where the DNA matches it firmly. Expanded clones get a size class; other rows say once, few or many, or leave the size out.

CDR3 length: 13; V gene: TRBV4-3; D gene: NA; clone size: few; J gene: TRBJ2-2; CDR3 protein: CASSPANTGELFF; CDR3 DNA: TGCGCCAGCAGCCCGGCGAACACCGGGGAGCTGTTTTTT
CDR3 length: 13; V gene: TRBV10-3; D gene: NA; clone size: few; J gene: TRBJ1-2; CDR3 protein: CAISESAHYGYTF; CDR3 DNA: TGTGCCATCAGTGAGTCGGCCCACTATGGCTACACCTTC
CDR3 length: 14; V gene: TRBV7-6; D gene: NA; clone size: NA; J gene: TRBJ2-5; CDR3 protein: CASSLGLGIETQYF; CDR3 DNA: TGTGCCAGCAGCTTGGGGCTGGGAATCGAGACCCAGTACTTC
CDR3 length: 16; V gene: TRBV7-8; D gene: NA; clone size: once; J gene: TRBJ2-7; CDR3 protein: CASSKNGARDNYEQYF; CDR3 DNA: TGTGCCAGCAGCAAAAATGGGGCCCGGGACAACTACGAGCAGTACTTC
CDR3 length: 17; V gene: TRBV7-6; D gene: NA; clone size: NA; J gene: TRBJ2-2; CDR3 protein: CASSFNSDFQNTGELFF; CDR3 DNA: TGTGCCAGCAGCTTCAATTCCGACTTTCAAAACACCGGGGAGCTGTTTTTT
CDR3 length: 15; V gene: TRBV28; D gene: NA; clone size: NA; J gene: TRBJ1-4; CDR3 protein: CASSSGQLTNEKLFF; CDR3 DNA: TGTGCCAGCAGTTCCGGACAGTTAACTAATGAAAAACTGTTTTTT
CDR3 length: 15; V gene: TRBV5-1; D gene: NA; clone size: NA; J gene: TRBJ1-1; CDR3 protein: CASSANVLPNTEAFF; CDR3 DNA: TGCGCCAGCAGCGCGAACGTACTACCGAACACTGAAGCTTTCTTT
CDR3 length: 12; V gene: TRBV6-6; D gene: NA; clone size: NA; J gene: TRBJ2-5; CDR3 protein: CASSYLQETQYF; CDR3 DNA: TGTGCCAGCAGTTACCTACAAGAGACCCAGTACTTC
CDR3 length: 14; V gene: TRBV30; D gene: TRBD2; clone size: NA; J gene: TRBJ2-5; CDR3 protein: CAWRERDLQETQYF; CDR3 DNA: TGTGCCTGGAGAGAGCGGGACCTCCAAGAGACCCAGTACTTC
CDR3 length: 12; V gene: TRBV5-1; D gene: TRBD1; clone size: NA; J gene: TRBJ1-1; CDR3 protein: CASSNQGAEAFF; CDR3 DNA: TGCGCCAGCAGTAACCAGGGGGCTGAAGCTTTCTTT
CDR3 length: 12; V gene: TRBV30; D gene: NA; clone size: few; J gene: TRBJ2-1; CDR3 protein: CAWSGTDNEQFF; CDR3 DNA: TGTGCCTGGAGTGGCACAGACAATGAGCAGTTCTTC
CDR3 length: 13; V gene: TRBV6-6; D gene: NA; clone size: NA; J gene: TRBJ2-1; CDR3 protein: CASSYAWLNEQFF; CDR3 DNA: TGTGCCAGCAGTTACGCCTGGCTGAATGAGCAGTTCTTC
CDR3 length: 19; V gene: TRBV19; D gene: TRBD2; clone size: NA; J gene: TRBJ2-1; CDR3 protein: CASSIWRVDIAGDHNEQFF; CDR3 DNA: TGTGCCAGTAGTATTTGGAGAGTAGATATAGCGGGGGACCACAATGAGCAGTTCTTC
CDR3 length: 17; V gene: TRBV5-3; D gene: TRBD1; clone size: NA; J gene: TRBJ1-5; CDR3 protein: CARSLAGTGNSNQPQHF; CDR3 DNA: TGTGCCAGAAGCCTAGCCGGGACAGGGAATAGCAATCAGCCCCAGCATTTT
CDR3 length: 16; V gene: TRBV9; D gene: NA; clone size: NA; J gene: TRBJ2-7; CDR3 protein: CASSLIDAGSRVEQYF; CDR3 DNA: TGTGCCAGCAGCCTAATCGATGCCGGGAGCCGAGTCGAGCAGTACTTC
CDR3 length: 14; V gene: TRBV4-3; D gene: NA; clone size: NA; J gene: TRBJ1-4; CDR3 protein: CASSLQGPNEKLFF; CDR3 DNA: TGCGCCAGCAGCCTACAGGGCCCCAATGAAAAACTGTTTTTT
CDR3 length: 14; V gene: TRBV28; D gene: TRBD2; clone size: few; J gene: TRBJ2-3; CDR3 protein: CASSFLAGTDTQYF; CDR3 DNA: TGTGCCAGCAGTTTTTTAGCGGGGACAGATACGCAGTATTTT
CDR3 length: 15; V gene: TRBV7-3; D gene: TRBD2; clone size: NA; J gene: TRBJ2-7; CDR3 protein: CASSRGDGLTYEQYF; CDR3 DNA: TGTGCCAGCAGCCGGGGGGACGGCTTAACCTACGAGCAGTACTTC
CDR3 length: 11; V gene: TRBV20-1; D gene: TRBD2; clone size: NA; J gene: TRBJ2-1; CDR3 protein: CSAAGELRQFF; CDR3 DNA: TGCAGTGCCGCGGGGGAGCTTAGGCAGTTCTTC
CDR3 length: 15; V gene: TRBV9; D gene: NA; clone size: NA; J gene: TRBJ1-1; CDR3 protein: CASSGGSRQSTEAFF; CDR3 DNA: TGTGCCAGCAGCGGTGGTTCGAGACAGAGCACTGAAGCTTTCTTT
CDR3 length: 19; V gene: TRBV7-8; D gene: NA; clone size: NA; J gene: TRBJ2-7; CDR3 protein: CASSLSGEPDSAPFYEQYF; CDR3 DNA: TGTGCCAGCAGCTTAAGCGGGGAACCGGACAGTGCGCCGTTCTACGAGCAGTACTTC
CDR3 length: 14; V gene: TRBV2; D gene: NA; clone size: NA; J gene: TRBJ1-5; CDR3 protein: CASTDRGSNQPQHF; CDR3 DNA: TGTGCCAGCACCGATCGGGGGAGCAATCAGCCCCAGCATTTT
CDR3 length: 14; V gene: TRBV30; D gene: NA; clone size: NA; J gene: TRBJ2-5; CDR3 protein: CAWSAPGGLDTQYF; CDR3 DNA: TGTGCCTGGAGTGCCCCCGGGGGGCTAGATACCCAGTACTTC
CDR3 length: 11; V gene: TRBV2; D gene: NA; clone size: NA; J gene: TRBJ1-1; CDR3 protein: CASNLGPEAFF; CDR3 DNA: TGTGCCAGCAATTTGGGCCCTGAAGCTTTCTTT
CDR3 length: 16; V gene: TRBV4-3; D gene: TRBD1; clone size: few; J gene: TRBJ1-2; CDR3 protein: CASSQEGTGISYGYTF; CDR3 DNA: TGCGCCAGCAGCCAAGAAGGGACAGGGATTTCTTATGGCTACACCTTC
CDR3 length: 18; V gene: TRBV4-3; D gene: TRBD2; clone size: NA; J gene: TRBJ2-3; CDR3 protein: CASSQDDPLAGLTDTQYF; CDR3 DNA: TGCGCCAGCAGCCAAGATGACCCACTAGCGGGGCTCACAGATACGCAGTATTTT
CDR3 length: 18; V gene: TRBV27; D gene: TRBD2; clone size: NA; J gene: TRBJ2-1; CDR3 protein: CASTHLAGGPGGYNEQFF; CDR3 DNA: TGTGCCAGCACCCACCTAGCGGGAGGGCCAGGGGGATACAATGAGCAGTTCTTC
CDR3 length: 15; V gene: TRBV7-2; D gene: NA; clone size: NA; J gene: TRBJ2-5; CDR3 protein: CASSLAGRGEETQYF; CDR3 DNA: TGTGCCAGCAGCTTAGCCGGCAGGGGGGAAGAGACCCAGTACTTC
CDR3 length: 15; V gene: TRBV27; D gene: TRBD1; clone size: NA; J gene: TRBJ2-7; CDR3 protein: CASSGGTGFIYEQYF; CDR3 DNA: TGTGCCAGCAGCGGGGGGACAGGGTTTATCTACGAGCAGTACTTC
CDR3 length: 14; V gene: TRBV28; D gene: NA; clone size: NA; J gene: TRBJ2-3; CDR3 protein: CASTTPGGTDTQYF; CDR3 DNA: TGTGCCAGCACCACCCCAGGGGGCACAGATACGCAGTATTTT
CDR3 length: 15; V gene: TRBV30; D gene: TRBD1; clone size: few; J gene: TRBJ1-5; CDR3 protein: CASTPGQGLNQPQHF; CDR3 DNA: TGTGCCTCTACTCCGGGACAGGGGTTAAATCAGCCCCAGCATTTT
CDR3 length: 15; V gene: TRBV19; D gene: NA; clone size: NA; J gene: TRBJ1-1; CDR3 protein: CASSLLVTTNTEAFF; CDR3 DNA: TGTGCCAGTAGCCTCCTGGTTACAACGAACACTGAAGCTTTCTTT
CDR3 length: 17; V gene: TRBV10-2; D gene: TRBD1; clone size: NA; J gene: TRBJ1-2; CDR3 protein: CASTAGTGEFNSYGYTF; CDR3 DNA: TGCGCCAGCACGGCCGGGACAGGGGAGTTCAATTCGTATGGCTACACCTTC